These 14 T cell receptor beta chains were sequenced from one sample in a study of cytomegalovirus exposure and HLA in healthy donors. Both 60 Vbeta primers and 13 Jbeta primers went into the PCR. TCRdb keeps only in-frame clones here, not all; method: immunoSEQ multiplex PCR. This table holds more than 150,000 clones, around 82% found once. Sample: PBMCs. The receptor set was obtained from a young woman in good health and CMV-seropositive.

This sequence joins TRBV7-8 and TRBJ1-5; D ambiguous. The CDR3 has 14 amino acids. Germline V gene data show CDR1 as SGHVS and CDR2 as FQNEAQ. V was cut by 5 bases and J by 7 bases, with 15 bases left in between. The CDR3 here is CASSKVPAGQPQHF. The DNA of the CDR3 is TGTGCCAGCAGCAAGGTTCCTGCGGGGCAGCCCCAGCATTTT.

This chain uses TRBV28 with TRBJ2-3; 11 positions match TRBD2. The CDR3 is 14 residues long. CDR1 and CDR2 from the germline V gene are MDHEN and SYDVKM. The J segment lost 3 bases and the V segment lost 7 bases, leaving 3 bases of the junction unmatched. CDR3 in DNA: TGTGCCAGCACCCTAGCGGGGGGAACAGATACGCAGTATTTT. It codes for CASTLAGGTDTQYF.

The chain uses TRBV4-1 and TRBJ1-3; the D is unclear. CDR1 is MGHRA, CDR2 YSYEKL, per germline. Deletions cut 5 bases from V and 2 bases from J, with 16 bases between. The CDR3 has 16 amino acids. CDR3 DNA: TGCGCCAGCAGCTCTCGGCTGGGAGGGACTGGAAACACCATATATTTT. Protein product: CASSSRLGGTGNTIYF.

The chain uses TRBV10-2 and TRBJ1-1; possible D gene TRBD1, 6 bases. Germline lookup yields CDR1 WSHSY and CDR2 SAAADI. Between the trimmed V and J ends, which lost 5 bases and 4 bases, there was a span of 11 bases. This CDR3 region has 13 residues. Written as DNA, the CDR3 is TGCGCCAGCAGTCAACAGGGATTCACTGAAGCTTTCTTT. It translates to CASSQQGFTEAFF.

The CDR3 region has the DNA TGCAGCGTTGGGACAGGGGGGGGCAATCAGCCCCAGCATTTT. Translation: CSVGTGGGNQPQHF. The chain uses TRBV29-1 and TRBJ1-5; TRBD1 matches at 10 bases. CDR3 length: 14 residues. Trimming cost V 4 bases and J 2 bases; bases outside gene matches: 2. Germline CDR1 SQVTM, CDR2 ANQGSEA. The full variable domain, rest sourced from reference TRBV29-1 and TRBJ1-5, is SAVISQKPSRDICQRGTSLTIQCQVDSQVTMMFWYRQQPGQSLTLIATANQGSEATYESGFVIDKFPISRPNLTFSTLTVSNMSPEDSSIYLCSVGTGGGNQPQHFGDGTRLSIL.

The V gene is TRBV30, the J gene TRBJ1-4; no reliable D call. The CDR3 loop spans 12 amino acids. Trimming stripped 0 bases from V and 8 bases from J, with 7 bases between. Germline CDR1 is GTSNPN and CDR2 is SVGIG (reference sequence). The CDR3: CAWSVSEEKLFF. The CDR3 nucleotides are TGTGCCTGGAGTGTTAGTGAGGAAAAACTGTTTTTT.

J is TRBJ1-6 and V is TRBV7-9, with 7 nucleotides matching TRBD1. After removal of 2 bases from V and 9 bases from J, the junction contained 13 bases not matched to a gene. Germline V gene data show CDR1 as SEHNR and CDR2 as FQNEAQ (reference sequence). The CDR3 is made up of 17 amino acids. The CDR3 nucleotides read TGTGCCAGCAGCTTACGGGGAACAGGGGTCAATCTTTCACCCCTCCACTTT. This codes for CASSLRGTGVNLSPLHF.

The V call is TRBV9, the J call TRBJ2-2; TRBD2 agrees at 12 bases. Germline trimming cut 4 bases from V and 6 bases from J; bases unmatched to any gene: 10. CDR1 and CDR2 from the germline V gene are SGDLS and YYNGEE. The CDR3 loop spans 17 amino acids. The CDR3 reads CASSPHPPSGGAGELFF. The CDR3 DNA reads as TGTGCCAGCAGCCCACACCCACCTAGCGGGGGGGCCGGGGAGCTGTTTTTT.

This clone was observed a single time. This chain links TRBV27 with TRBJ2-1; the match to TRBD2 covers 14 bases. The J segment lost 1 base and the V segment lost 4 bases, leaving 3 bases of the junction unmatched. The germline V gene has CDR1 MNHEY and CDR2 SMNVEV (reference sequence). The length of the CDR3 is 17 residues. The CDR3 nucleotides read TGTGCCAGCAGTTACCGACTAGCGGGGGGGTCCTACAATGAGCAGTTCTTC. As protein: CASSYRLAGGSYNEQFF.

V and J are TRBV13 and TRBJ2-2, with D maybe TRBD1 (5 bases). V lost 5 bases to trimming and J lost 3 bases, with 13 bases between them. CDR1 is PRHDT and CDR2 is FYEKMQ in the germline V gene (reference sequence). This CDR3 comprises 15 residues. The CDR3 coding sequence is TGTGCCAGCAGCCGAAAAGGGGCCTACACCGGGGAGCTGTTTTTT. This translates into CASSRKGAYTGELFF.

This chain connects TRBV5-3 to TRBJ2-7; weak D call: TRBD1 (6 bases). TRBV5-3 is filed as an ORF, its function uncertain. The CDR3 covers 14 residues. The V and J ends lost 1 base and 6 bases respectively, with 14 bases between them. The CDR3 here is CARSLSGARGEQYF. As DNA, the CDR3 is TGTGCCAGAAGCTTGTCAGGCGCCAGGGGCGAGCAGTACTTC.

This chain uses TRBV7-2 with TRBJ2-3; D possibly corresponds to TRBD1 (6 bases). Germline-derived CDR1 and CDR2 are SGHTA and FQGNSA. Trimming took off 4 bases at V and 1 base at J, with 12 bases between the two ends. The CDR3 is made up of 15 amino acids. The CDR3 DNA sequence: TGTGCCAGCAGCTATCAGGGGATACGCACAGATACGCAGTATTTT. It yields the protein CASSYQGIRTDTQYF.

V and J are TRBV27 and TRBJ1-6; D remains ambiguous. The V end was cut by 5 bases, the J end by 9 bases, with 17 bases between. CDR1 is MNHEY and CDR2 is SMNVEV in the germline V gene (reference sequence). The CDR3 extends over 15 amino acids. The chain's CDR3 is CASSNPGIVGSPLHF. In nucleotides, the CDR3 is TGTGCCAGCAGTAATCCGGGAATCGTGGGTTCACCCCTCCACTTT.

This clone was detected only a few times. The genes are TRBV5-1 and TRBJ2-7; 12 bases align to TRBD1. Per the germline V gene, CDR1 is SGHRS and CDR2 is YFSETQ. V lost 1 base, J lost 5 bases, and 10 bases stayed unmatched. The CDR3 is 17 residues long. CDR3 amino acids: CASSLWGQGALRNEQYF. In nucleotides, the CDR3 is TGCGCCAGCAGCTTGTGGGGACAGGGGGCGCTTCGAAACGAGCAGTACTTC.